Each of the 30 T cell receptor beta chains below was sequenced from the same sample in a study of blood T cell repertoires in COVID-19. Assay: immunoSEQ multiplex PCR; the TCRdb copy retains only in-frame clones and omits some. The sample carries 60,000 to 85,000 clones, 70% to 90% recorded once. The sequenced material came from peripheral blood. These receptors were collected from a human donor in a cohort sampled during active COVID-19.

The gene calls are TRBV28 and TRBJ2-1; D might be TRBD2 (6 bases). Germline loops: CDR1 MDHEN, CDR2 SYDVKM. Trimming removed 5 bases from V and 2 bases from J, with 16 bases in between. The CDR3 sequence is 16 residues long. CDR3 residues: CASSGIWGVTYNEQFF. Written as DNA, the CDR3 is TGTGCCAGCAGTGGGATTTGGGGGGTCACCTACAATGAGCAGTTCTTC.

The rearrangement joins TRBV6-5 to TRBJ2-7; 10 bases align to TRBD2. The germline gives CDR1 MNHEY, CDR2 SVGAGI. The CDR3 length is 14 residues. Unmatched junction bases numbered 9, after V lost 7 bases and J lost 6 bases. CDR3 loop: CASTRTSGWSEQYF. CDR3 nucleotide sequence: TGTGCCAGCACCCGGACTAGCGGATGGAGCGAGCAGTACTTC.

This sequence joins TRBV5-6 and TRBJ1-6; TRBD1 is a possible D gene (5 bases). Germline lookup yields CDR1 SGHDT and CDR2 YYEEEE. V was trimmed by 3 bases and J by 7 bases, leaving 14 bases between them. CDR3 length: 15 amino acids. Written as DNA, the CDR3 is TGTGCCAGCAGCTCCGGGACTAGGGGCAATTCACCCCTCCACTTT. This codes for CASSSGTRGNSPLHF.

This chain uses TRBV6-5 with TRBJ2-1; TRBD1 agrees at 7 bases. The germline CDR1 and CDR2 sequences are MNHEY and SVGAGI. Germline trimming cut 5 bases from V and 6 bases from J; bases unmatched to any gene: 10. This CDR3 has 15 amino acids. CDR3 in amino acids: CASSPTGYPFNEQFF. DNA of the CDR3: TGTGCCAGCAGTCCGACAGGGTATCCTTTCAATGAGCAGTTCTTC.

Concerning this clone: In the same sample, other DNA sequences code for this CDR3. This chain connects TRBV7-2 to TRBJ1-5; D is unclear. The CDR3 sequence is 14 residues long. V dropped 9 bases and J dropped 10 bases, with 22 bases sitting between them. Germline V gene sequence: CDR1 SGHTA, CDR2 FQGNSA. The CDR3 loop reads CASSPSRRVVPQHF. The CDR3 DNA reads as TGTGCCAGTAGCCCCTCCCGCCGGGTGGTTCCCCAGCATTTT.

In the case of this clone: One end of the junction does not line up with germline, which may come from a read error. The genes are TRBV30 and TRBJ1-6, with TRBD1 matching over 8 bases. CDR1 and CDR2 (germline): GTSNPN, SVGIG (reference sequence). This CDR3 region has 13 residues. The CDR3 is CARSGQGDSPLHF. The CDR3, as DNA: TGTGCCAGGAGCGGACAGGGAGATTCACCCCTCCACTTT. The variable domain in full, completed from reference TRBV30 and TRBJ1-6, reads SQTIHQWPATLVQPVGSPLSLECTVEGTSNPNLYWYRQAAGRGLQLLFYSVGIGQISSEVPQNLSASRPQDRQFILSSKKLLLSDSGFYLCARSGQGDSPLHFGNGTRLTVT.

This clone was detected only once. This chain connects TRBV27 to TRBJ2-2; 10 positions agree with TRBD2. Unmatched junction bases numbered 9, after V lost 5 bases and J lost 6 bases. This CDR3 has 16 residues. The germline CDR1 and CDR2 sequences are MNHEY and SMNVEV (reference sequence). This CDR3 is CASSPRLAGPSGELFF. The DNA for the CDR3 is TGTGCCAGCAGTCCTAGACTAGCGGGTCCTTCCGGGGAGCTGTTTTTT.

This clone was detected only a few times. The CDR3 DNA reads as TGTGCCAGCAGCTGGGAGCGGGGCACTGAAGCTTTCTTT. Protein product: CASSWERGTEAFF. The genes are TRBV5-6 and TRBJ1-1; no clear D. V was cut by 3 bases and J by 4 bases, with 10 bases left in between. The CDR3 is 13 amino acids. CDR1 and CDR2 (germline): SGHDT, YYEEEE.

The chain couples TRBV19 to TRBJ2-7; 13 nucleotides line up with TRBD2. Trimming took 5 bases from V and 2 from J; bases not matched to a gene: 9. Germline CDR1 is LNHDA and CDR2 is SQIVND (reference sequence). The CDR3 totals 17 residues. CDR3 amino acids: CASSFTSGRARPYEQYF. CDR3 nucleotides: TGTGCCAGTAGTTTCACTAGCGGGAGGGCCCGTCCCTACGAGCAGTACTTC.

This clone was found a few times. The chain employs TRBV9 and TRBJ2-1, with 9 bases that match TRBD1. V shed 3 bases, J shed 1 base, and the junction held 2 bases outside the gene matches. The CDR3 totals 15 residues. In germline, CDR1 is SGDLS, CDR2 YYNGEE. The CDR3, as DNA: TGTGCCAGCAGCGCGGGACAGGGATCCTACAATGAGCAGTTCTTC. Translation gives CASSAGQGSYNEQFF.

The chain joins TRBV6-5 to TRBJ2-1; D might be TRBD1 (5 bases). Trimming stripped 7 bases from V and 5 bases from J, with 12 bases between. CDR3 length: 13 residues. CDR1 MNHEY and CDR2 SVGAGI come from the germline V gene. This CDR3 reads CASMTQVNNEQFF. The CDR3 DNA reads as TGTGCCAGCATGACACAGGTAAACAATGAGCAGTTCTTC.

This clone was seen just once. The rearrangement joins TRBV18 to TRBJ2-4; no reliable D call. Deletions cut 3 bases from V and 5 bases from J, with 8 bases between. Germline V gene data show CDR1 as KGHSH and CDR2 as LQKENI. The CDR3 loop spans 13 amino acids. The CDR3 DNA reads TGTGCCAGCTCACCGTACAGTCAAAACATTCAGTACTTC. Its protein product is CASSPYSQNIQYF.

The chain uses TRBV10-3 and TRBJ2-3; TRBD2 aligns across 12 bases. Losses at the gene ends were 10 bases for V and 1 base for J; bases not matched to a gene: 3. The CDR3 is 14 amino acids. In germline, CDR1 is ENHRY, CDR2 SYGVKD. CDR3 sequence: CASSSGGGTDTQYF. Here the CDR3 DNA reads TGTGCCAGCTCTAGCGGGGGGGGCACAGATACGCAGTATTTT.

The rearrangement joins TRBV6-4 to TRBJ1-5, with 8 bases that match TRBD1. V shed 5 bases and J 1 base; nucleotides not matched to a gene: 4. Germline CDR1 MRHNA, CDR2 SNTAGT. The CDR3 totals 15 residues. The DNA of the CDR3 is TGTGCCAGCAGTCGCACAGGGGGAAGCAATCAGCCCCAGCATTTT. Encoded protein: CASSRTGGSNQPQHF.

In this sample, this clone turned up once. The gene calls are TRBV29-1 and TRBJ2-5, with D perhaps TRBD2 (6 bases). From germline, CDR1 is SQVTM and CDR2 ANQGSEA. The V and J ends lost 6 bases and 2 bases respectively, with 19 bases between them. The CDR3 spans 15 residues. CDR3 in amino acids: CSVVALGLAQETQYF. The CDR3 nucleotides are TGCAGCGTCGTCGCGCTTGGGCTAGCGCAAGAGACCCAGTACTTC.

This clone has only one observation. The gene calls are TRBV7-9 and TRBJ2-7; 7 nucleotides line up with TRBD2. The CDR3 extends over 15 amino acids. Looked up from germline, CDR1 is SEHNR and CDR2 is FQNEAQ (reference sequence). Trimming cost V 5 bases and J 2 bases; bases outside gene matches: 9. CDR3 DNA: TGTGCCAGCAGCCCTTTAAGGGGAGGGCCCTACGAGCAGTACTTC. This codes for CASSPLRGGPYEQYF.

The chain links TRBV6-2 or TRBV6-3 to TRBJ2-6, with 7 bases lining up with TRBD1. Looked up from germline, CDR1 is MNHEY and CDR2 is SVGEGT. V gave up 5 bases and J gave up 9 bases; unmatched junction bases: 7. This CDR3 region has 14 residues. CDR3 DNA: TGTGCCAGCAGTCTACTGGGGGACAGCAACGTCCTGACTTTC. It translates to CASSLLGDSNVLTF.

The V gene is TRBV18, the J gene TRBJ1-1; 8 nucleotides match TRBD1. The V segment lost 6 bases and the J segment 3 bases; nucleotides outside the gene matches: 12. The CDR3 runs to 16 residues. Per germline, CDR1 KGHSH and CDR2 LQKENI. The CDR3 DNA is TGTGCCAGCTCGGCTACAGGGGGGAAGAGGGACACTGAAGCTTTCTTT. It encodes CASSATGGKRDTEAFF.

A single count supports this clone. The V call is TRBV29-1, the J call TRBJ2-1; D remains unclear. Trimming removed 0 bases from V and 4 bases from J, with 7 bases in between. CDR3 length equals 13 residues. Germline CDR1 reads SQVTM; CDR2 reads ANQGSEA. CDR3 sequence reads: CSVEDPGYNEQFF. In DNA form, the CDR3 reads TGCAGCGTTGAAGACCCGGGTTACAATGAGCAGTTCTTC.

The chain links TRBV7-7 to TRBJ1-1; 10 bases align to TRBD1. Germline-derived CDR1 and CDR2 are SSHAT and FNYEAQ (reference sequence). CDR3 length equals 13 residues. V gave up 5 bases and J gave up 7 bases; unmatched junction bases: 4. The CDR3 loop is CASSQRTGGEAFF. Here the CDR3 DNA reads TGTGCCAGCAGCCAACGGACAGGGGGTGAAGCTTTCTTT.

The table lists this clone with a count of one. This chain connects TRBV3-1 (or the pseudogene TRBV3-2) to TRBJ1-4, with D possibly TRBD1 on 5 matching bases. CDR1 and CDR2 from the germline V gene are LGHDT and YNNKEL (reference sequence). V was pared by 5 bases and J by 2 bases, with 12 bases between. The CDR3 has 15 residues. The chain's CDR3 is CASSSMGGTNEKLFF. CDR3 nucleotides: TGTGCCAGCAGCTCGATGGGGGGGACTAATGAAAAACTGTTTTTT.

The chain links TRBV5-1 to TRBJ2-7, with TRBD1 matching over 7 bases. CDR3 length equals 14 residues. Germline V CDR1 and CDR2: SGHRS, YFSETQ. V lost 4 bases to trimming and J lost 4 bases; unmatched junction nucleotides: 8. Written as DNA, the CDR3 is TGCGCCAGCAGCAGGCGGACAGGAACTTACGAGCAGTACTTC. This gives the protein CASSRRTGTYEQYF.

The V and J genes are TRBV5-1 and TRBJ1-1; D gene uncertain. V was trimmed by 1 base and J by 0 bases, leaving 7 bases between them. Germline V gene sequence: CDR1 SGHRS, CDR2 YFSETQ. This CDR3 spans 14 amino acids. In DNA form, the CDR3 reads TGCGCCAGCAGCTTGCAGGCTATGAACACTGAAGCTTTCTTT. Translating it yields CASSLQAMNTEAFF.

The chain links TRBV7-3 to TRBJ2-5; 11 positions match TRBD2. V was clipped by 0 bases and J by 6 bases; unmatched bases: 6. CDR1 and CDR2 from the germline V gene are SGHTA and FQGTGA. CDR3 length: 16 amino acids. CDR3 amino acids: CASSLTIAGGPQTQYF. The CDR3 DNA reads as TGTGCCAGCAGCTTAACGATAGCGGGAGGGCCTCAGACCCAGTACTTC. The variable domain in full, completed from reference TRBV7-3 and TRBJ2-5, reads GAGVSQTPSNKVTEKGKYVELRCDPISGHTALYWYRQSLGQGPEFLIYFQGTGAADDSGLPNDRFFAVRPEGSVSTLKIQRTERGDSAVYLCASSLTIAGGPQTQYFGPGTRLLVL.

The chain links TRBV19 to TRBJ1-6; 7 nucleotides align to TRBD1. In germline, CDR1 is LNHDA, CDR2 SQIVND (reference sequence). The ends lost 5 bases at V and 8 bases at J; junction bases unmatched: 21. The CDR3 runs 19 residues. The CDR3 here is CASSLRPRTGTAPYSPLHF. CDR3 in DNA: TGTGCCAGTAGTCTCCGTCCGAGAACCGGGACAGCACCTTATTCACCCCTCCACTTT. Together with reference TRBV19 and TRBJ1-6, the CDR3 gives the full variable domain: DGGITQSPKYLFRKEGQNVTLSCEQNLNHDAMYWYRQDPGQGLRLIYYSQIVNDFQKGDIAEGYSVSREKKESFPLTVTSAQKNPTAFYLCASSLRPRTGTAPYSPLHFGNGTRLTVT.

The chain uses TRBV2 and TRBJ2-5; TRBD2 matches 7 bases. CDR1 is SNHLY and CDR2 is FYNNEI in the germline V gene. Trimming removed 6 bases from V and 4 bases from J; junction bases left unmatched: 5. The CDR3 runs 13 residues. The CDR3 loop reads CASSGLDRETQYF. In DNA form, the CDR3 reads TGTGCCAGCAGCGGACTAGATCGAGAGACCCAGTACTTC.

The chain joins TRBV2 to TRBJ1-4, with D hard to call. Per the germline V gene, CDR1 is SNHLY and CDR2 is FYNNEI. The V end was cut by 8 bases, the J end by 5 bases, with 12 bases between. CDR3 size: 13 residues. CDR3 DNA sequence: TGTGCCAGCTCAAACGAGGAAAATGAAAAACTGTTTTTT. Amino acids: CASSNEENEKLFF.

The chain uses TRBV6-2 or TRBV6-3 and TRBJ2-1, with D perhaps matching TRBD2 (6 bases). Germline CDR1 is MNHEY and CDR2 is SVGEGT. CDR3 size: 13 residues. The V end lost 6 bases, the J end lost 7 bases, and 13 bases lay between the germline ends. The CDR3 nucleotides are TGTGCCAGCAGCTCCGCCGGGGGAAATGAGCAGTTCTTC. Protein: CASSSAGGNEQFF.

The chain joins TRBV5-1 to TRBJ2-1, with TRBD2 matching over 10 bases. The CDR3 spans 13 residues. Trimming removed 4 bases from V and 5 bases from J; junction bases left unmatched: 0. Looked up from germline, CDR1 is SGHRS and CDR2 is YFSETQ. CDR3 sequence reads: CASSTSGDNEQFF. The CDR3 nucleotides are TGCGCCAGCAGCACTAGCGGGGACAATGAGCAGTTCTTC.

The CDR3 spells CASSLVPGDNEQFF. CDR3 DNA sequence: TGTGCCAGCAGCTTAGTACCGGGGGACAATGAGCAGTTCTTC. The rearrangement links TRBV7-2 to TRBJ2-1; maybe TRBD2 (6 bases). The CDR3 has 14 amino acids. Germline CDR1 SGHTA, CDR2 FQGNSA. Trimming pared 1 base from V and 5 bases from J, leaving 9 bases between.